This TCR beta chain was captured by sequencing in a study of Tregs in tolerant kidney transplant recipients. The germline V gene has CDR1 KGHSH and CDR2 LQKENI. The V and J ends lost 3 bases and 0 bases, in that order; junction bases with no gene match: 5. This CDR3 has 16 amino acids. Points from the study as a whole: Few patients were studied, so findings need validation in larger groups. Donor-specific Treg expansion exceeded global Treg expansion in tolerant patients, suggesting antigen drive.

Libraries were prepared by immunoSEQ multiplex PCR; TCRdb keeps only in-frame clonotypes and omits some of them. Of roughly 64,000 clones listed, roughly 98% are singletons. As regards this clone: What it binds is not known.

This chain joins TRBV18 and TRBJ1-2; TRBD1 matches at 9 bases. This TCR derives from a human donor who received a combined kidney and bone marrow transplant. Source: Tregs from blood, taken before the transplant. This chain's CDR3 is CASSPSGTGPNYGYTF. CDR3 sequence (DNA): TGTGCCAGCTCACCCTCCGGGACAGGGCCTAACTATGGCTACACCTTC.